One sample yielded the 6 T cell receptor beta chains listed below, sequenced in a study of CD8 T cells in Susac syndrome (dated by TCRdb to 2018 to 2020). Libraries were constructed by the immunoSEQ multiplex PCR assay. RNA was extracted using the RNeasy kit, and about 0.45 to 1 microgram was reverse transcribed with random hexamers. Using fastp trimming at Q25 and MiXCR clonotype assembly, TCRdb reanalyzed the public sequencing data and kept in-frame beta chains. Every distinct CDR3 protein forms one entry, paired with its most common genes and DNA. The sample records 150,000 or so distinct CDR3 sequences, around 95% of which are singletons. The top ten clonotypes cover 0.13% of the sample. The specimen sequenced was CD4+ T cells from PBMCs. Source of these receptors: a human donor in good health.

The CDR3 region is CSARATGRARAYEQYF. The CDR3 DNA follows: TGCAGTGCTAGGGCTACAGGGAGGGCGCGGGCCTACGAGCAGTACTTC. The genes are TRBV20-1 and TRBJ2-7; tentatively, D is TRBD2 (7 bases). This CDR3 contains 16 residues. The ends were cut back, 3 bases at V and 2 bases at J, with 20 bases in the middle. Germline lookup yields CDR1 DFQATT and CDR2 SNEGSKA (reference sequence).

The V call is TRBV6-5, the J call TRBJ1-1; D is uncertain. Trimming took off 8 bases at V and 0 bases at J, with 13 bases between the two ends. The CDR3 is 14 residues long. CDR1 MNHEY and CDR2 SVGAGI come from the germline V gene. CDR3 in DNA: TGTGCCAGCTCACGGGCTAGGTTGAACACTGAAGCTTTCTTT. Its protein product is CASSRARLNTEAFF.

This clonotype was seen a single time. The chain carries TRBV2 and TRBJ1-2; D gene unclear. Between the trimmed V and J ends, which lost 10 bases and 3 bases, there was a span of 15 bases. Germline CDR1 SNHLY, CDR2 FYNNEI. This CDR3 comprises 13 residues. In DNA, the CDR3 is TGTGCCACCTCACTCCCAGTAGACTATGGCTACACCTTC. The encoded protein is CATSLPVDYGYTF.

The chain couples TRBV12-3 or TRBV12-4 to TRBJ2-2; no clear D. V lost 6 bases, J lost 6 bases, and 8 bases lay in between. The CDR3 contains 12 residues. The CDR3 DNA follows: TGTGCCAGCAGACCTCCTTCCGGGGAGCTGTTTTTT. This translates into CASRPPSGELFF.

The chain joins TRBV28 to TRBJ2-7; 8 bases are a match to TRBD1. Trimming took 8 bases from V and 4 from J; bases not matched to a gene: 7. Per the germline V gene, CDR1 is MDHEN and CDR2 is SYDVKM. This CDR3 comprises 13 residues. CDR3 region: CASLKTGDYEQYF. DNA for the CDR3: TGTGCCAGCTTGAAGACAGGGGATTACGAGCAGTACTTC.

V and J are TRBV6-2 or TRBV6-3 and TRBJ1-2; 7 bases are a match to TRBD1. Per germline, CDR1 MNHEY and CDR2 SVGEGT. CDR3 size: 16 residues. The trim removed 6 bases at V and 3 bases at J, leaving 13 bases unmatched. The CDR3 nucleotides are TGTGCCAGCAGAACCGAGACAGGGACATCAGACTATGGCTACACCTTC. It yields the protein CASRTETGTSDYGYTF.